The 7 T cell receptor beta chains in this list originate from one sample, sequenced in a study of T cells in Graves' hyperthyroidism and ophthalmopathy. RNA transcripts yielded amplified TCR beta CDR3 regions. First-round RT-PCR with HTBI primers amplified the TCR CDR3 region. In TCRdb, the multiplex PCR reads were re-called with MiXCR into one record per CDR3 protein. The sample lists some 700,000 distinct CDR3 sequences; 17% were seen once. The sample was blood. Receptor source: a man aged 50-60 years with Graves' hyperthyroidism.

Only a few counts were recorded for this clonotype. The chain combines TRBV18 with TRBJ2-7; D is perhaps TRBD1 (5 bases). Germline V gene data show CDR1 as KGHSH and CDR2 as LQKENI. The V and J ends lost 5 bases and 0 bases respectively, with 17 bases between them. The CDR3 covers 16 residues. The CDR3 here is CASSTYSQVPSYEQYF. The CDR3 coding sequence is TGTGCCAGCTCAACATACTCACAGGTTCCCTCCTACGAGCAGTACTTC.

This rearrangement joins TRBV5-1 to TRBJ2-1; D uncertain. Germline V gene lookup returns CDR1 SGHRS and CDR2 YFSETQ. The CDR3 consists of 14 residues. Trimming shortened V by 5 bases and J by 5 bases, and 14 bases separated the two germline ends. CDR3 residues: CASSFSTPNNEQFF. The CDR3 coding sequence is TGCGCCAGCAGTTTCTCAACGCCTAACAATGAGCAGTTCTTC.

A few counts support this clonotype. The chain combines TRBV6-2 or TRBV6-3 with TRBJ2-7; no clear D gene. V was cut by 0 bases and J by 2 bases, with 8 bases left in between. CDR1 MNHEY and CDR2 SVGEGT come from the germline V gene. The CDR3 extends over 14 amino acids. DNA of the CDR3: TGTGCCAGCAGTTACTCGATGTGGACCTACGAGCAGTACTTC. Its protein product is CASSYSMWTYEQYF.

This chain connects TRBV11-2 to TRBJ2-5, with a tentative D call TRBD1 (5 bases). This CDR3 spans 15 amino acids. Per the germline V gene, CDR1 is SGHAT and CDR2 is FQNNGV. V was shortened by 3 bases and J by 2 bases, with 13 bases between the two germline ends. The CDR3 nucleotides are TGTGCCAGCAGCTTTTTTGGACGGACACAAGAGACCCAGTACTTC. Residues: CASSFFGRTQETQYF.

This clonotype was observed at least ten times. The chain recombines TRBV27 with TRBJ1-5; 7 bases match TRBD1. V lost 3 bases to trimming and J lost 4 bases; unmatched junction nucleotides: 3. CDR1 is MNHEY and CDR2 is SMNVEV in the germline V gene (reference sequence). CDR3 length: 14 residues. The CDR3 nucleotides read TGTGCCAGCAGTTTGACAGGGTTTAATCAGCCCCAGCATTTT. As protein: CASSLTGFNQPQHF.

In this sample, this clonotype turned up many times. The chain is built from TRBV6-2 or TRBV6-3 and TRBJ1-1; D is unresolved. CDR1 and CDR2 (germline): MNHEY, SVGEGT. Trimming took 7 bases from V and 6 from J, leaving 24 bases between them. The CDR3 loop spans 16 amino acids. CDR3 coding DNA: TGTGCCAGCACGACCGGAGAATTTCCCGCTTGGGCTGAAGCTTTCTTT. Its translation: CASTTGEFPAWAEAFF.

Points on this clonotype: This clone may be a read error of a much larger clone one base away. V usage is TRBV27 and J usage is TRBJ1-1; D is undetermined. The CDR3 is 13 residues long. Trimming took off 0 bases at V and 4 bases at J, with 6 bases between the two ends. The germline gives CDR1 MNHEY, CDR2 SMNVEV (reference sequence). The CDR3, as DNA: TGTGCCAGCAGTTTATCGGTTCTCACTGAAGCTTTCTTT. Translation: CASSLSVLTEAFF.